Detailed here is one T cell receptor (beta chain). Source study methods: The authors estimated nucleated cell counts from reference gene primer amplification. Repertoires were generated with immunoSEQ multiplex PCR, while TCRdb's copy carries only in-frame clones and drops some. V, J and clone size reflect that table, while D and trimming were determined from the DNA. The table has about 99,000 clones, around 81% seen once; the top ten hold around 4.8%. The CDR3 sequence is 18 residues long. Germline CDR1 reads SGHVS; CDR2 reads FQNEAQ. Losses at the gene ends were 2 bases for V and 4 bases for J; bases not matched to a gene: 6. The data belong to a study of blood T cell repertoires in COVID-19. Study overall: PBMCs, B-cell-depleted T cells, or T cells were the source of the cDNA or gDNA that made up the material.

Enrollment of patients from Seattle took place during active infection, with longitudinal follow-up. The sample comprised peripheral blood. The receptor was isolated from a man at least 80 years old with COVID-19, enrolled during active disease. The chain uses TRBV7-8 and TRBJ2-6; 12 bases agree with TRBD1. The CDR3 reads CASSLIGTGGSGANVLTF. The CDR3, as DNA: TGTGCCAGCAGCTTAATCGGGACAGGGGGCAGCGGGGCCAACGTCCTGACTTTC.